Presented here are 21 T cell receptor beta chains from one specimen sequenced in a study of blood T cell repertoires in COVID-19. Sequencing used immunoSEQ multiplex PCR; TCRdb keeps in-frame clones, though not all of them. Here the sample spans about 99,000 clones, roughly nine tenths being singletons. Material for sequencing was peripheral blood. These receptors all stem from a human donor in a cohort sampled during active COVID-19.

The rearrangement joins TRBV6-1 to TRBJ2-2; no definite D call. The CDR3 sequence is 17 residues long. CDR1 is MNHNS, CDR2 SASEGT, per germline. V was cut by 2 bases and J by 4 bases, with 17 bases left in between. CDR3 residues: CASSERSAHSGTGELFF. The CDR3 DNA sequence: TGTGCCAGCAGTGAACGGTCTGCCCATTCGGGCACCGGGGAGCTGTTTTTT.

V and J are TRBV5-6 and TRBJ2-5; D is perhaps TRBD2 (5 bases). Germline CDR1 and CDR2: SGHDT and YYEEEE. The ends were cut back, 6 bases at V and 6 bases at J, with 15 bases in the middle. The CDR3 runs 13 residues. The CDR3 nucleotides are TGTGCCAGCACCCGCCCGGTCGGGAAGACCCAGTACTTC. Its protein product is CASTRPVGKTQYF.

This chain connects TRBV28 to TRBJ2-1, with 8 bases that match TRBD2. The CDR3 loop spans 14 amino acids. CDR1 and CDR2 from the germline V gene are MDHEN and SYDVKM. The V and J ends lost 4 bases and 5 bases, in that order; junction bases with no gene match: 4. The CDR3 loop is CASSSGGWDNEQFF. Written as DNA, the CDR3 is TGTGCCAGCAGTTCGGGGGGGTGGGACAATGAGCAGTTCTTC.

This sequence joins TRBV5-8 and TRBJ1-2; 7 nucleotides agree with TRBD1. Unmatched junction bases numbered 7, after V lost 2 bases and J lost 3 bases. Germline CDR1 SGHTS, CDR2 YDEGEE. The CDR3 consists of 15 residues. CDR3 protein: CASSFPDRVDYGYTF. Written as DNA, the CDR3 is TGTGCCAGCAGCTTTCCCGACAGGGTGGACTATGGCTACACCTTC. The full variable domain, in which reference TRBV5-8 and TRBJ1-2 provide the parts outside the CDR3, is EAGVTQSPTHLIKTRGQQATLRCSPISGHTSVYWYQQALGLGLQFLLWYDEGEERNRGNFPPRFSGRQFPNYSSELNVNALELEDSALYLCASSFPDRVDYGYTFGSGTRLTVV.

The CDR3, as DNA: TGCGCCAGCAGCCCAGCCGCCGTCAGGGGTGAAGCTTTCTTT. This gives the protein CASSPAAVRGEAFF. The chain links TRBV4-3 to TRBJ1-1; possibly TRBD1 for D (6 bases). Germline assignment: CDR1 LGHNA and CDR2 YSLEER. Trimming took 4 bases from V and 7 from J, leaving 16 bases between them. There are 14 residues in the CDR3.

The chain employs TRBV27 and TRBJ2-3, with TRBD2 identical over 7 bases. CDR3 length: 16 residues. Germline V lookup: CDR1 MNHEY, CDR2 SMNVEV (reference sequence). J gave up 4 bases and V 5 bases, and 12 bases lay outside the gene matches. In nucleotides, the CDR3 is TGTGCCAGCAGTCCCCCTCTTCGCGGGAGCCCAGATACGCAGTATTTT. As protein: CASSPPLRGSPDTQYF.

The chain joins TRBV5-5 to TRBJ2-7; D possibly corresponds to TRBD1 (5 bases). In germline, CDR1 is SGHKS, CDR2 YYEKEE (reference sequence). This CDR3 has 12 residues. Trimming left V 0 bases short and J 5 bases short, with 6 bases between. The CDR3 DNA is TGTGCCAGCAGCTTGGTAGGGGACGAGCAGTACTTC. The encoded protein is CASSLVGDEQYF. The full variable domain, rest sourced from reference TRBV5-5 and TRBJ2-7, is DAGVTQSPTHLIKTRGQQVTLRCSPISGHKSVSWYQQVLGQGPQFIFQYYEKEERGRGNFPDRFSARQFPNYSSELNVNALLLGDSALYLCASSLVGDEQYFGPGTRLTVT.

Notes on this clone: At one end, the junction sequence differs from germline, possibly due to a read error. The CDR3 spells CASNVVEGTETFF. The CDR3, as DNA: TGTGCCAGCAATGTAGTTGAGGGGACTGAAACTTTCTTT. The J gene is TRBJ1-1, the V gene TRBV2; possible D gene TRBD1, 5 bases. CDR3 size: 13 residues. Germline V gene sequence: CDR1 SNHLY, CDR2 FYNNEI.

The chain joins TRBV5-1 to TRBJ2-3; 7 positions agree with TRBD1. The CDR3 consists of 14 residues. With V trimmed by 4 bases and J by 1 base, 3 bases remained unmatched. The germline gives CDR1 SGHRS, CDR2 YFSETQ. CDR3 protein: CASSPGQGTDTQYF. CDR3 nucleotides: TGCGCCAGCAGCCCTGGACAGGGCACAGATACGCAGTATTTT.

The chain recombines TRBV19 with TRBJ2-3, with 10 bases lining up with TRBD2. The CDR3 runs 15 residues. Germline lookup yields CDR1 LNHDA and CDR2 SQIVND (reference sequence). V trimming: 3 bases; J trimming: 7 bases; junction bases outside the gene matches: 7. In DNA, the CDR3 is TGTGCCAGTAGTATGCCCAGCGGGGGGGTGTATACGCAGTATTTT. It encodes CASSMPSGGVYTQYF.

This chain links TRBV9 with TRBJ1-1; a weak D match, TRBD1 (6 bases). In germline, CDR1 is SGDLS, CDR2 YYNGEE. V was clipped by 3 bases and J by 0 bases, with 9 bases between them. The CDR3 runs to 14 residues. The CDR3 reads CASSAGHLNTEAFF. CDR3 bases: TGTGCCAGCAGCGCGGGACACTTGAACACTGAAGCTTTCTTT.

CDR3 amino acids: CASSQDNRRDTQYF. The CDR3 bases are TGCGCCAGCAGCCAGGATAACAGGAGAGATACGCAGTATTTT. V usage is TRBV4-1 and J usage is TRBJ2-3; perhaps TRBD1 as D (5 bases). This CDR3 contains 14 residues. Germline V gene sequence: CDR1 MGHRA, CDR2 YSYEKL. V lost 3 bases to trimming and J lost 5 bases, with 12 bases between them.

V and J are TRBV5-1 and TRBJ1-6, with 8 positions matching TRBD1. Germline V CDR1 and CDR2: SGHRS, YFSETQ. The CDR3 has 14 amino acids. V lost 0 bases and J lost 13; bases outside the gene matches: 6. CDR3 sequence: CASSLGQGALPLHF. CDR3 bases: TGCGCCAGCAGCTTGGGGCAGGGGGCATTGCCCCTCCACTTT.

The CDR3 nucleotides are TGTGCCAGCAGCCTCTCGGGGGAGGCTTTCTCTGGAAACACCATATATTTT. This gives the protein CASSLSGEAFSGNTIYF. The genes are TRBV27 and TRBJ1-3; tentatively, D is TRBD1 (5 bases). The V gene's germline CDR1 is MNHEY and CDR2 SMNVEV (reference sequence). V lost 6 bases, J lost 0 bases, and 18 bases lay in between. The CDR3 extends over 17 amino acids.

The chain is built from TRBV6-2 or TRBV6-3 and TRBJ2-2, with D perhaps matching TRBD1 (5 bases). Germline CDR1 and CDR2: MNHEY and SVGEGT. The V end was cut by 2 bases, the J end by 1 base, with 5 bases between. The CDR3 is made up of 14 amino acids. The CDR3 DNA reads TGTGCCAGCAGTTACAGGGGGAACACCGGGGAGCTGTTTTTT. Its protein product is CASSYRGNTGELFF.

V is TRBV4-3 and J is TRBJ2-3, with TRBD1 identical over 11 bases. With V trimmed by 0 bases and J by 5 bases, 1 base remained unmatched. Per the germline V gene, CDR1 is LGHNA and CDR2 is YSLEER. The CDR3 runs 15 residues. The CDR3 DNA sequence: TGCGCCAGCAGCCAAGATGGGACAGGGGGAGATACGCAGTATTTT. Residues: CASSQDGTGGDTQYF.

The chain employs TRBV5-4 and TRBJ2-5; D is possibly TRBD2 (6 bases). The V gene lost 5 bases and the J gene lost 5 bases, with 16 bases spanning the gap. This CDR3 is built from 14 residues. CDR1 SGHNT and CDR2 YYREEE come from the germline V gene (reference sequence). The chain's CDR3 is CASSGTPTSETQYF. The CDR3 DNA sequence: TGTGCCAGCAGTGGGACTCCCACGTCGGAGACCCAGTACTTC.

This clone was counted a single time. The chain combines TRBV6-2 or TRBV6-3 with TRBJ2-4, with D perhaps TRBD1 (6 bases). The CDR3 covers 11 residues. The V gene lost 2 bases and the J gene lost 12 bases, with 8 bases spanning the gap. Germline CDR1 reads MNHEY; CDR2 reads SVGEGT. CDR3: CASSYQGPQYF. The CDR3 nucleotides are TGTGCCAGCAGTTACCAGGGGCCTCAGTACTTC.

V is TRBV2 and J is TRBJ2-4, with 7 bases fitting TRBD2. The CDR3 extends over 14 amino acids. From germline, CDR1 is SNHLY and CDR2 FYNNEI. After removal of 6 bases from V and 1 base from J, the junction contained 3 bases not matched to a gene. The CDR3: CASRGGMAKNIQYF. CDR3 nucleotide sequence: TGTGCCAGCAGGGGGGGGATGGCCAAAAACATTCAGTACTTC. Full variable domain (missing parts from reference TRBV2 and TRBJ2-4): EPEVTQTPSHQVTQMGQEVILRCVPISNHLYFYWYRQILGQKVEFLVSFYNNEISEKSEIFDDQFSVERPDGSNFTLKIRSTKLEDSAMYFCASRGGMAKNIQYFGAGTRLSVL.

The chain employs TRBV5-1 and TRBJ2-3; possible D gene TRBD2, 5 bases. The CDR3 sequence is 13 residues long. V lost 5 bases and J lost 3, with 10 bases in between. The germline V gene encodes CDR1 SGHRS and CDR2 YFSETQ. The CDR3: CASRTGSTDTQYF. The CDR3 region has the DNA TGCGCCAGCAGAACGGGGTCAACAGATACGCAGTATTTT.

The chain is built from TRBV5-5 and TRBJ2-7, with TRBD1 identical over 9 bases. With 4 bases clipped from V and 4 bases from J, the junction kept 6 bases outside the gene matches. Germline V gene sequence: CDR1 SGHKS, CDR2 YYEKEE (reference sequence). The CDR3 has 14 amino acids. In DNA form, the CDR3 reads TGTGCCAGCAGCCGGACAGGGGTGGGGTACGAGCAGTACTTC. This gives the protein CASSRTGVGYEQYF.